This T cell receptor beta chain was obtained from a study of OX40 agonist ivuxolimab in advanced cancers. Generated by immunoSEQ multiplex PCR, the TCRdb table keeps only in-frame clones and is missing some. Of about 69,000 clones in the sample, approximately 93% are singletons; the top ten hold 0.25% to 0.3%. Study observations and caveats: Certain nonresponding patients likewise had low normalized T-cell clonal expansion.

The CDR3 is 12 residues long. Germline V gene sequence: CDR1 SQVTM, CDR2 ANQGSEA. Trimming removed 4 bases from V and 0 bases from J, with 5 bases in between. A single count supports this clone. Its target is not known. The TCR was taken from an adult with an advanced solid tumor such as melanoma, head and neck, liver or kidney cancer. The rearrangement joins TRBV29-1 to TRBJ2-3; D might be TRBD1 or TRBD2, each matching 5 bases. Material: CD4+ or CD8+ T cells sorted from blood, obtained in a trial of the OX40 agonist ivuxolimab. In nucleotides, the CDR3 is TGCAGCGTTGGGGGGAGCACAGATACGCAGTATTTT. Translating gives CSVGGSTDTQYF.